This TCR beta chain was sequenced for a study of PD-L1 blockade in urothelial cancer (dated by TCRdb to the late 2010s). For the study in its entirety: All patients started therapy in the mid-2010s and received atezolizumab 1,200 mg intravenously every 3 weeks. About 90% of the 29 patients were identified as males with urothelial cancer of bladder origin, and a prior smoking history was reported by 18 of 29 patients. An ECOG performance status of 0 or 1 was recorded for the patients, and 0 to 3 prior chemotherapy regimens had been received by the patients. Blood samples were analyzed at 3 weeks after treatment start (second dose) and at 6 weeks after treatment start. Blood samples gave median yields of about 150,000 T cells and around 88,000 unique TCRs, along with a median clonality of about 0.084. Somatic, immune and clinical correlates of response to PD-L1 blockade with atezolizumab in urothelial cancer were the focus of an exploratory multi-omic analysis. Pretreatment tumor samples, along with matched peripheral blood serially collected before and after atezolizumab treatment, were subjected to TCR sequencing. Durable clinical benefit meant progression-free survival longer than 6 months, and TCR features were also tested against progression-free and overall survival. Whole exome sequencing and RNA sequencing of pretreatment tumors were performed alongside TCR sequencing in the same patients. Durable clinical benefit was achieved by nine patients and was not achieved by 20 patients. Over 28 patients had pretreatment blood TCR-seq, some 25 had at least one posttreatment blood collection, and some 25 had tumor TCR-seq. Points the paper makes about the study in general: Greater expansion of tumor-associated TCR clones in peripheral blood 3 weeks after the start of treatment was observed in patients with durable benefit (n of about 20, p = 0.022). A pretreatment peripheral blood TCR clonality below the median was linked to improved progression-free and overall survival. Small sample size (n of about 29) and many exploratory analyses mean the results are intended to be hypothesis-generating.

A word on this clone: It lacks a known antigen. No qualities accompany the bases; no much larger clone lies one base away.

What the time point label conveys for this sample: peripheral blood 6 weeks after treatment start. A cohort of 25 to 30 patients with locally advanced or metastatic urothelial carcinoma, treated at Memorial Sloan Kettering on a trial protocol, was included. Peripheral blood mononuclear cells were collected pretreatment and during treatment, at between 1 and 8 total time points per patient. The Qiagen DNeasy Blood extraction kit was used to purify genomic DNA from total PBMCs and tumor samples. PBMCs were collected pretreatment and during treatment, and were isolated and stored as previously described. Synthetic TCR analog templates were spiked into each PCR so that absolute template abundance could be estimated from read counts. Using the immunoSEQ assay, TCRbeta CDR3 regions were amplified from genomic DNA with bias-controlled V and J gene primers. Sequencing of rearranged TCRbeta segments was done at approximately 20X coverage. In the paper's pipeline: Clustering was used to correct sequencing errors, and CDR3s were annotated against IMGT so that V, D and J genes could be assigned. Only productive TCRbeta rearrangements were used in downstream analyses, excluding out-of-frame or stop-codon sequences. Clonality was computed as one minus Shannon entropy normalized by the log of the number of unique productive sequences. Fisher's exact test with Benjamini-Hochberg correction, using a cutoff of adjusted p below 0.01, was how clones that differed between time points or between blood and tumor were identified. The table comes from immuneACCESS by way of TCRdb, which keeps in-frame sequences with V and J called. Part of the clones is missing from these tables; in studies checked, under half for an unresolved V gene and the rest for unknown reasons. D and trimming were read from the DNA, whereas the V and J calls and clone size are those reported in that table. This sample lists about 48,000 clones; around 87% were detected once. More than 9% of the sample belongs to the ten largest clones.

Sequences SNHLY (CDR1) and FYNNEI (CDR2) are obtained from the germline V gene. V gives up 2 bases and J gives up 0 bases, and the segment between their germline ends measures 8 bases. The CDR3, cysteine through phenylalanine, is 15 amino acids long. The entry retains the CDR3 DNA only, 45 bases that are in frame from base 1. The sample was PBMCs, taken around atezolizumab (anti-PD-L1) treatment. This TCR came from a man aged 60 to 69 with urothelial cancer. This sequence uses TRBV2 and TRBJ2-1, with no D gene named confidently. The CDR3 loop reads CASSESHSSYNEQFF. The DNA sequence is as follows: TGTGCCAGCAGTGAATCCCATAGCTCCTACAATGAGCAGTTCTTC.